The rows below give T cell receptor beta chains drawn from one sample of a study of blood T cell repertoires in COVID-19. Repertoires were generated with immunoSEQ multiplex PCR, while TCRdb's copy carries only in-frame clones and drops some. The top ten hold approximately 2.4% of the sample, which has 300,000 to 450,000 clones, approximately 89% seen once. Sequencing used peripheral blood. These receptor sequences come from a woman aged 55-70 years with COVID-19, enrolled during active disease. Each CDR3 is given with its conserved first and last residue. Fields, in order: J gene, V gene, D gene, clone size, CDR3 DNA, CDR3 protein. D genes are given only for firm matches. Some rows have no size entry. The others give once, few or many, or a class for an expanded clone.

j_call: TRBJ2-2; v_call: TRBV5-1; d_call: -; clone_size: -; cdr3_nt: TGCGCCAGCAGCTTGTCCGTCTCGGGCACCGGGGAGCTGTTTTTT; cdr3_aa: CASSLSVSGTGELFF
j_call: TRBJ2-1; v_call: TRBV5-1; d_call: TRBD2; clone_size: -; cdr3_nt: TGCGCCAGCAGCTTGGTAGGTAGCGGGCTTCACAATGAGCAGTTCTTC; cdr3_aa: CASSLVGSGLHNEQFF
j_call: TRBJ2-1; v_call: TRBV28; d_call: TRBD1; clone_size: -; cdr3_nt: TGTGCCAGCAGTGCCCCGGGACAGGGGGCTCATGAGCAGTTCTTC; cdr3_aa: CASSAPGQGAHEQFF
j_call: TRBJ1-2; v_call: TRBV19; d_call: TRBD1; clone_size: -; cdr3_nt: TGTGCCAGTAGTTCACCGGGACAGGGGGCGAGCGTCTATGGCTACACCTTC; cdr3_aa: CASSSPGQGASVYGYTF
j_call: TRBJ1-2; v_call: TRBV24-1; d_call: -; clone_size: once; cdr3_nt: TGTGCCACCAGTGATTTAGCGGGGGGCGCGGATGGCTACACCTTC; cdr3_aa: CATSDLAGGADGYTF
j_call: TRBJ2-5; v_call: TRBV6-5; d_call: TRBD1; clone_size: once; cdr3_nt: TGTGCCAGCACGACAAGACAGGGTGGGGTCGTGACCCAGTACTTC; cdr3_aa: CASTTRQGGVVTQYF
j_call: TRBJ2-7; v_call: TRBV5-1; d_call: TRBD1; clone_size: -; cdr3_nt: TGCGCCAGCAGCTTGGACAGGGGGCGCGAGCAGTACTTC; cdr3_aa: CASSLDRGREQYF
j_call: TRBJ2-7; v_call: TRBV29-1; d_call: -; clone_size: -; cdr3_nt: TGCAGCGTCGGGAAGCAGGGGACCTACGAGCAGTACTTC; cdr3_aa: CSVGKQGTYEQYF
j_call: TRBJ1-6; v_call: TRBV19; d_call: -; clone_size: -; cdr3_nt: TGTGCCAGTAGTATTCCTCCAGGGCCTGGCTCACCCCTCCACTTT; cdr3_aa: CASSIPPGPGSPLHF
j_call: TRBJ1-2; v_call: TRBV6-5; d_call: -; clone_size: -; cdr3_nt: TGTGCCGCGACGGCTGGGGGCCCCTATGGCTACACCTTC; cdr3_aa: CAATAGGPYGYTF
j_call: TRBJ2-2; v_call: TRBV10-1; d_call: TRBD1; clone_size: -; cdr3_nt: TGCGCCAGCAGTTCAACAGGGGGCCCTACCGGGGAGCTGTTTTTT; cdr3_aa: CASSSTGGPTGELFF
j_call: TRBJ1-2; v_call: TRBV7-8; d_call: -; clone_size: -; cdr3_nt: TGTGCCAGCACCCGGGTACAGGCTTATGGCTACACCTTC; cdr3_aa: CASTRVQAYGYTF
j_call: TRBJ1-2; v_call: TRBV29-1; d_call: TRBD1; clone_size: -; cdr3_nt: TGCAGCGTCACCAGGGGGTACGAGTATGGCTACACCTTC; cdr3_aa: CSVTRGYEYGYTF
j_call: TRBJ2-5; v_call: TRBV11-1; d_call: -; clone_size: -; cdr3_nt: TGTGCCAGCACCAGACCCGGACAGCCCCAAGAGACCCAGTACTTC; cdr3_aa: CASTRPGQPQETQYF
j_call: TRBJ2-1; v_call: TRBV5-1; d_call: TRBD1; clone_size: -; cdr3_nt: TGCGCCAGCAGCGGCGGGACAGGGTACAATGAGCAGTTCTTC; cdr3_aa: CASSGGTGYNEQFF
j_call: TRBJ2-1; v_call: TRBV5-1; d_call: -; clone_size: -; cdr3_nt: TGCGCCAGCAGCTCCCAGGGATCCGTCAACAATGAGCAGTTCTTC; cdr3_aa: CASSSQGSVNNEQFF
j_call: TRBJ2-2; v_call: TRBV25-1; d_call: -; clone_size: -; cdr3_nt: TGTGCCAGCAGTGGGACAGCTAAGAACACCGGGGAGCTGTTTTTT; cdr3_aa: CASSGTAKNTGELFF
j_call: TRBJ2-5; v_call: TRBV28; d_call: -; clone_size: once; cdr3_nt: TGTGCCAGCAGTTTATCCGGGTCGGGCCAGTACTTC; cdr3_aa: CASSLSGSGQYF
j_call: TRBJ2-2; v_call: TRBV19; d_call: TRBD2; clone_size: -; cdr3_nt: TGTGCCAGTAGTATGGATCCCCCTTGGACTAGCTTGACCGGGGAGCTGTTTTTT; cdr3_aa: CASSMDPPWTSLTGELFF
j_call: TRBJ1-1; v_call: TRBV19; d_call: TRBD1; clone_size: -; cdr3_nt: TGTGCCAGTATGGTAGACAGGGGGCGAACGGCTGAAGCTTTCTTT; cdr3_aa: CASMVDRGRTAEAFF
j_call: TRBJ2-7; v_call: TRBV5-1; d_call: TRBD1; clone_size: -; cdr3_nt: TGCGCCAGCAGCTTTTCAGGGGGTTCCTACGAGCAGTACTTC; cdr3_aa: CASSFSGGSYEQYF
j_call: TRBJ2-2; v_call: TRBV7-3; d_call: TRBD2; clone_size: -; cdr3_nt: TGTGCCAGCAGCCCCAGCGGGGGGGCCGCCGGGGAGCTGTTTTTT; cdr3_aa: CASSPSGGAAGELFF
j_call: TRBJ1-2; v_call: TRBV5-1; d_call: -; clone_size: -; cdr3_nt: TGCGCCAGCAGCGGCTCCGGGACCGCGGGGGCTTATGGCTACACCTTC; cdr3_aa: CASSGSGTAGAYGYTF